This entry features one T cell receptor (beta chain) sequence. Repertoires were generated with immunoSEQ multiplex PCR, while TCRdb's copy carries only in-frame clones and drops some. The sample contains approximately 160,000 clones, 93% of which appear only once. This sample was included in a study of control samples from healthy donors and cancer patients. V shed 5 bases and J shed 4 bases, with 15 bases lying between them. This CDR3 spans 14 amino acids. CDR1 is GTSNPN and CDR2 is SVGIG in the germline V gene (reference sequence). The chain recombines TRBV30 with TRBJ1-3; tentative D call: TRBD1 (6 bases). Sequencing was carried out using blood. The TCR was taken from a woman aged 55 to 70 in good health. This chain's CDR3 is CAWDRSHLGNTIYF. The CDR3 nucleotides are TGTGCCTGGGACAGGTCCCATCTAGGAAACACCATATATTTT.